This record concerns one TCR beta chain sequence. Under the authors' procedure: Using reference gene primer amplification, nucleated cell counts were estimated. Clones were read by immunoSEQ multiplex PCR, and TCRdb kept only the in-frame ones, dropping some. The V and J calls and the clone size are those of that table, but D and trimming were determined from the DNA. The sample holds under 300,000 clones, roughly 89% seen once. CDR1 is SGHRS and CDR2 is YFSETQ in the germline V gene. V was pared by 0 bases and J by 7 bases, with 5 bases of the junction left unmatched. The CDR3 runs 15 residues. The data were taken from a study of blood T cell repertoires in COVID-19. On the study more broadly: Italy, Spain and the United States were the sources of the convalescent and acute COVID-19 samples.

Source material: peripheral blood. The chain carries TRBV5-1 and TRBJ2-1, with TRBD1 identical over 9 bases. The receptor comes from a woman aged 40 to 55 who had recovered from COVID-19. CDR3 region: CASSLVTGGENEQFF. DNA for the CDR3: TGCGCCAGCAGCTTGGTGACAGGGGGTGAGAATGAGCAGTTCTTC.